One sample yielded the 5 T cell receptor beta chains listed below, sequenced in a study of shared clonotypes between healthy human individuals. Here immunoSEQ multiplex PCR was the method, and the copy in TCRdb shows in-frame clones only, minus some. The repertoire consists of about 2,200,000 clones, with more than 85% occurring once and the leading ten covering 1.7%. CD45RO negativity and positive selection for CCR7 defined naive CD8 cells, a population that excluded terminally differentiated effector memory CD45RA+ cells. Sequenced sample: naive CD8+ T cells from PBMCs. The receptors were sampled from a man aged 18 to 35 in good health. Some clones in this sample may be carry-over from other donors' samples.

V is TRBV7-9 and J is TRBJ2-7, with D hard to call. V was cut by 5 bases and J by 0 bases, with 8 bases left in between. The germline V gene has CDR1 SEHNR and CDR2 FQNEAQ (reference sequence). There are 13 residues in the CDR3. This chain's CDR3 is CASSPRPSYEQYF. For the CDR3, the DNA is TGTGCCAGCAGCCCACGGCCCTCCTACGAGCAGTACTTC.

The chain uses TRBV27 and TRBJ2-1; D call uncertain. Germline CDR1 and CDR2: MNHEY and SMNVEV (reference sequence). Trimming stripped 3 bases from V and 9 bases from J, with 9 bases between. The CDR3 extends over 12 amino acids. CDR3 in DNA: TGTGCCAGCAGTTTTGTGGGGTCTGAGCAGTTCTTC. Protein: CASSFVGSEQFF.

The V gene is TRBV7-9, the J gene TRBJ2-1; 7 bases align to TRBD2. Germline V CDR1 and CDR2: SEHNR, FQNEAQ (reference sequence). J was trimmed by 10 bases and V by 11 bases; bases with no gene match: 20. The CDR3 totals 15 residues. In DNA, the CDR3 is TGTGCCTCGTCCTGGTGGGAGGGCCCGTCAAGAGAGCAGTTCTTC. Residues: CASSWWEGPSREQFF.

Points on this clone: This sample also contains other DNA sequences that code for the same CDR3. In DNA, the CDR3 is TGTGCCAGCAGTTTCTGGGGAGGAAACACTGAAGCTTTCTTT. Translated, it gives CASSFWGGNTEAFF. V is TRBV28 and J is TRBJ1-1; D gene uncertain. V was pared by 3 bases and J by 2 bases, with 10 bases between. CDR3 size: 14 residues. The germline V gene has CDR1 MDHEN and CDR2 SYDVKM.

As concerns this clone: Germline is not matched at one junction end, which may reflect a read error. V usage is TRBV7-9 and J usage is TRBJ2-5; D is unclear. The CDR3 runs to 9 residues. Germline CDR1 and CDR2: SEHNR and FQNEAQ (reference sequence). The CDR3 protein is CASSLGHDF. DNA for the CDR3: TGTGCCAGCAGCTTAGGTCACGACTTC.